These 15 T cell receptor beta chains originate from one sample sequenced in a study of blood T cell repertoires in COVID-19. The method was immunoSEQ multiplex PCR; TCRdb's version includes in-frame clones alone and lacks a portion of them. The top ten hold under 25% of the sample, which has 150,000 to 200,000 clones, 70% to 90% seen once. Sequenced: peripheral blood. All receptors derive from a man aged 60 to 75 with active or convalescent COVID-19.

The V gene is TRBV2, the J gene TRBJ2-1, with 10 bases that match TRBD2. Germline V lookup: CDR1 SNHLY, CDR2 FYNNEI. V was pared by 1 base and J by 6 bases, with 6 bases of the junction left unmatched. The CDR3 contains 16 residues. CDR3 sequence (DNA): TGTGCCAGCAGTGAAGTCGAGCGGGGGGGCATCAATGAGCAGTTCTTC. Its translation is CASSEVERGGINEQFF.

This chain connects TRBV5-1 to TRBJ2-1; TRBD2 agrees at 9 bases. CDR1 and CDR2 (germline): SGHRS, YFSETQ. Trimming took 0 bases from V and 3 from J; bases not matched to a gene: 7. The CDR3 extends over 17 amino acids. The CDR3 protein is CASSLVGLASHYNEQFF. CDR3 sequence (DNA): TGCGCCAGCAGCTTGGTGGGACTAGCCTCCCACTACAATGAGCAGTTCTTC.

The CDR3 nucleotides read TGTGCCAGCTCATGGGGCAGGGGGAATGAGCAGTTCTTC. Amino acid sequence: CASSWGRGNEQFF. This chain links TRBV3-1 (or the pseudogene TRBV3-2) with TRBJ2-1, with 7 bases aligning to TRBD1. V lost 8 bases, J lost 7 bases, and 8 bases stayed unmatched. Germline CDR1 and CDR2: LGHDT and YNNKEL (reference sequence). This CDR3 is built from 13 residues.

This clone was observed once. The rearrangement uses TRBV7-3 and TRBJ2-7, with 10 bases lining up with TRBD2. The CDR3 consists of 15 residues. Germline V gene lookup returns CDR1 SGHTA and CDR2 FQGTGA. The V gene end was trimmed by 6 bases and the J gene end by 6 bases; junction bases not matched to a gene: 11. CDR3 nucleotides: TGTGCCAGCAGTTCCGATAGCGGGGGGTATCGCGAGCAGTACTTC. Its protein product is CASSSDSGGYREQYF.

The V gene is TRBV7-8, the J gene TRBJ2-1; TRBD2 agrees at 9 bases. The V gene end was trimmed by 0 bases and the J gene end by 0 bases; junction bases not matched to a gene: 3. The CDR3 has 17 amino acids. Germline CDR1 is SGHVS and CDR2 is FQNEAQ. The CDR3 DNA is TGTGCCAGCAGCTTAGCGACTAGCGGAAGCTCCTACAATGAGCAGTTCTTC. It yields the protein CASSLATSGSSYNEQFF.

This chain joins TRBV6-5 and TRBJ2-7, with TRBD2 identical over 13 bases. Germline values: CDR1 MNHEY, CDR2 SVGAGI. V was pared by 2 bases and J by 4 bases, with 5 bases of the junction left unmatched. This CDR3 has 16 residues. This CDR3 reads CASSYTGTSGVYEQYF. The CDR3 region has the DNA TGTGCCAGCAGTTACACCGGGACTAGCGGGGTATACGAGCAGTACTTC.

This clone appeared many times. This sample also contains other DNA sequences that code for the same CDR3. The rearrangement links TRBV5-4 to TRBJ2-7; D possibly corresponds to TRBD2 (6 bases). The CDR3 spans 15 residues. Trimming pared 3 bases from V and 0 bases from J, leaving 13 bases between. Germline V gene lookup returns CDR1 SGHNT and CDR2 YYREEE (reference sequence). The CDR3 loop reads CASSWTGLDSYEQYF. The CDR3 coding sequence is TGTGCCAGCAGCTGGACGGGACTGGACTCCTACGAGCAGTACTTC. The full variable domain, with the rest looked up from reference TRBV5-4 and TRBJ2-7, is ETGVTQSPTHLIKTRGQQVTLRCSSQSGHNTVSWYQQALGQGPQFIFQYYREEENGRGNFPPRFSGLQFPNYSSELNVNALELDDSALYLCASSWTGLDSYEQYFGPGTRLTVT.

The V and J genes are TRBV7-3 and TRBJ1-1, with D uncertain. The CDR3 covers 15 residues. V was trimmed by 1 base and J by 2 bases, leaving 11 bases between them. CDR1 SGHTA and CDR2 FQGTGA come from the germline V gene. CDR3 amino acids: CASSLSSGRNTEAFF. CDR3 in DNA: TGTGCCAGCAGCTTAAGTAGCGGCAGAAACACTGAAGCTTTCTTT. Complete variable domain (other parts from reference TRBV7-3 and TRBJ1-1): GAGVSQTPSNKVTEKGKYVELRCDPISGHTALYWYRQSLGQGPEFLIYFQGTGAADDSGLPNDRFFAVRPEGSVSTLKIQRTERGDSAVYLCASSLSSGRNTEAFFGQGTRLTVV.

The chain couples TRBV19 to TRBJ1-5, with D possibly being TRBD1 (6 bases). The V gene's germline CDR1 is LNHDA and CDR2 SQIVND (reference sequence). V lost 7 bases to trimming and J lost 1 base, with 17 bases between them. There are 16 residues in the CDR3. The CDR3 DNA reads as TGTGCCAGTACCTCGACAGGCGAGGTGAGCAATCAGCCCCAGCATTTT. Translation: CASTSTGEVSNQPQHF.

CDR3 in DNA: TGTGCCAGCTCACCAGGACAGGGCTCGGTAAACACCATATATTTT. It specifies CASSPGQGSVNTIYF. V is TRBV18 and J is TRBJ1-3; 8 bases are a match to TRBD1. V dropped 2 bases and J dropped 6; count of bases not matched to a gene: 6. In germline, CDR1 is KGHSH, CDR2 LQKENI. This CDR3 has 15 residues.

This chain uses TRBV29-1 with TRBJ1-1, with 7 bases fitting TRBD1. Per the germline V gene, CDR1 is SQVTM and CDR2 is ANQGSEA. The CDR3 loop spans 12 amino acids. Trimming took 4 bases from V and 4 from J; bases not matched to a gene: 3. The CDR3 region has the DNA TGCAGCGTTGGGGCAGGGGGCACTGAAGCTTTCTTT. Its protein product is CSVGAGGTEAFF.

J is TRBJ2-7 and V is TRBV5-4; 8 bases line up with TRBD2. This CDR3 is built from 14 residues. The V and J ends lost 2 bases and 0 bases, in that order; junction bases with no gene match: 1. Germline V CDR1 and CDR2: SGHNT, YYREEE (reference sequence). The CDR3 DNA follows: TGTGCCAGCAGCTTTCGGGGGGGCTCCTACGAGCAGTACTTC. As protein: CASSFRGGSYEQYF.

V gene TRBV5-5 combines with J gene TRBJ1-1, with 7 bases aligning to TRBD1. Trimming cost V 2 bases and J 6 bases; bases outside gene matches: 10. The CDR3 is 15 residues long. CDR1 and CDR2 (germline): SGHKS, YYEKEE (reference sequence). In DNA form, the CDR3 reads TGTGCCAGCAGCTTAACGAACAGGGGATGGGCTGAAGCTTTCTTT. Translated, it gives CASSLTNRGWAEAFF.

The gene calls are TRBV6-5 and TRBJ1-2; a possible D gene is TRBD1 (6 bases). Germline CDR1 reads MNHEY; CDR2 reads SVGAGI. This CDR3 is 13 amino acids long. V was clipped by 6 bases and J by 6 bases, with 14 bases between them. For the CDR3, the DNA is TGTGCCAGCAGCCGCGGGAGGGACAATGGCTACACCTTC. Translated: CASSRGRDNGYTF.

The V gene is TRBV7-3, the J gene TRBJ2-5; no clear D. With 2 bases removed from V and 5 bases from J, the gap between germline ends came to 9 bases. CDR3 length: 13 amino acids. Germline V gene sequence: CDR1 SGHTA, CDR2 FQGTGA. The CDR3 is CASSLGSGETQYF. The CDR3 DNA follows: TGTGCCAGCAGCTTAGGGTCCGGGGAGACCCAGTACTTC.